This is a list of T cell receptor beta chains from one sample in a study of breast tumors, draining lymph nodes, adjacent tissues. TCRdb reprocessed the multiplex PCR reads with MiXCR, giving one entry per CDR3 protein. The sample lists about 94,000 distinct CDR3 sequences; about 27% were seen once. The material sequenced was axillary lymph node tissue. All receptors come from a female donor with breast cancer. Some clones in this sample may be carry-over from other donors' samples. The CDR3 runs from the conserved cysteine through the conserved F or W. A D gene is named only where the DNA matches it firmly. Size is omitted from some rows. Given values are once, few, many or a class for expanded clones.

once,TRBD2,TRBJ2-1,TRBV20-1,TGCAGTGCTGTAAATAGCGGGGTGAACACTGAGCAGTTCTTC,CSAVNSGVNTEQFF
many,TRBD2,TRBJ2-3,TRBV20-1,TGCAGTGCTAGAGCGGGGCGGGAGTTGAGAGATACGCAGTATTTT,CSARAGRELRDTQYF
-,-,TRBJ2-1,TRBV29-1,TGCAGCGTTGGGGAGCGGGCCTCCTACAATGAGCAGCTCTTC,CSVGERASYNEQLF
many,-,TRBJ2-3,TRBV5-5,TGTGCCAGCAGCATGGGCCCTAGCCCAGATACGCAGTATTTT,CASSMGPSPDTQYF
many,-,TRBJ2-1,TRBV11-2,TGTGCCAGCAGCTTTACAGGGAGCTCCTACAATGAGCAGTTCTTC,CASSFTGSSYNEQFF
many,-,TRBJ1-5,TRBV7-3,TGTGCCAGCAGCCAACTAGTAGGTCAGCCCCAGCATTTT,CASSQLVGQPQHF
-,-,TRBJ1-2,TRBV29-1,TGCAGCGTCATTAAAGATGGGCAGGGCAGCAATGGCTACACCTTC,CSVIKDGQGSNGYTF
-,-,TRBJ1-1,TRBV7-9,TGTGCCATAGAAAAACCAAGGGACGCAACTGAAGCTTTCTTT,CAIEKPRDATEAFF
many,-,TRBJ2-7,TRBV29-1,TGCAGCGTTGGCGCGGGGAGCTCCTACGAGCAGTACTTC,CSVGAGSSYEQYF
once,TRBD2,TRBJ2-7,TRBV5-5,TGTGCCAGCAGCTCCGGGACTAGAACCTACGGGCAGTACTTC,CASSSGTRTYGQYF
-,-,TRBJ1-4,TRBV28,TGTGCCAGCAGTTTCCCCATTTCCACCCATGCAACTAATGAAAAACTGTTTTTT,CASSFPISTHATNEKLFF
few,-,TRBJ2-7,TRBV28,TGTGCCAGCAGTTACCGGGCCGAGAATCGGCAGTACTTC,CASSYRAENRQYF
-,-,TRBJ2-1,TRBV28,TGTGCCAGCAGTTTATTTGGGGAGCCGGGCGGGTATAAGGATGAGCAGTTCTTC,CASSLFGEPGGYKDEQFF
-,TRBD2,TRBJ2-1,TRBV9,TGTGCCCATAGCGGGAGATCCAATGAGCAGTTCTTC,CAHSGRSNEQFF
-,-,TRBJ2-3,TRBV28,TGTGCCAGCAGTATTACAGGGAGCACAGATACGCAGTATTTT,CASSITGSTDTQYF
-,-,TRBJ1-2,TRBV7-2,-,CASSSGQGTNYEYPF
-,TRBD2,TRBJ2-7,TRBV14,TGTGCCAGCAGCCAGTGGCTAGCGGGAGTACATCCCCACGAGCAGTACTTC,CASSQWLAGVHPHEQYF
many,-,TRBJ1-6,TRBV19,TGTGCCAGTAGTATAACCCCGACAGAGGGTTCACCCCTCCACTTT,CASSITPTEGSPLHF
-,-,TRBJ1-5,TRBV9,TGTGCCAGCAGCGTAGGACAGTTCAACGAGCATTTT,CASSVGQFNEHF
-,-,TRBJ1-3,TRBV14,TGCGCCAGCAGCCAAGATCCTGGTAGCGGCTCTGGAAACACCATATATTTT,CASSQDPGSGSGNTIYF
many,TRBD2,TRBJ2-1,TRBV7-2,TGTGCCAGCAGCTCGACTAGCTTGGGCTACAATGAGCAGTTCTTC,CASSSTSLGYNEQFF
many,-,TRBJ2-7,TRBV7-2,TGTGCCAGCAGCTTTGCCGGGAAAGACGAGCAGTACTTC,CASSFAGKDEQYF
many,-,TRBJ2-7,TRBV18,TGTGCCAGCTCACCGCAGGACGCTGGGGTGAGTGAGCAGTACTTC,CASSPQDAGVSEQYF
-,-,TRBJ1-2,TRBV7-9,TGCGCCAGCAGCCCTTCCTCCGACGGGCATTATGGCTACACCTTC,CASSPSSDGHYGYTF
-,TRBD2,TRBJ2-2,TRBV7-2,TGTGCCAGCAGCTTAGCTTTAGCCGGTGGCGGGAGGGGCCCCGGGGAGCTGCTTTTT,CASSLALAGGGRGPGELLF
-,TRBD2,TRBJ2-5,TRBV2,TGTGCCAGCAGTGATGGACTAGGGGTACAAGAGACCCAGTACTTC,CASSDGLGVQETQYF
many,-,TRBJ1-5,TRBV19,TGTGCCAGTAGTACCAACAGGGATCAGCCCCAGCATTTT,CASSTNRDQPQHF
many,-,TRBJ1-3,TRBV7-2,TGTGCCAGCAGCTCCAGTCCGGTCGGCACGGGAAACACCATATATTTT,CASSSSPVGTGNTIYF
many,-,TRBJ2-7,TRBV18,TGTGCCAGCTCACCACTGGGCTACGAGCAGTACTTC,CASSPLGYEQYF
-,TRBD1,TRBJ2-3,TRBV5-1,TGCGCCAGCAGCTTAGGACAGGAGTACACAGATACGCAGTATTTT,CASSLGQEYTDTQYF
many,-,TRBJ1-3,TRBV20-1,TGCAGTGCTAGAGACGTAGGTTTCACTGGAAACACCATATATTTT,CSARDVGFTGNTIYF
-,TRBD1,TRBJ2-6,TRBV6-6,TGTGCCAGCAGTTACTCCCAGGGGGAGTATCTGACTTTC,CASSYSQGEYLTF